These T cell receptor beta chains were read from a single sample in a study of beta chain features in type 1 diabetes. Repertoires were generated with immunoSEQ multiplex PCR, while TCRdb's copy carries only in-frame clones and drops some. The sample includes 150,000 to 200,000 clones, roughly 60% seen only once; the top ten take about 0.081%. The sequenced sample was naive CD4+ T cells from blood. The receptors derive from a man aged 30 to 45 with type 1 diabetes. Both conserved end residues are part of each CDR3. Each record gives: clone size, D gene, J gene, V gene, CDR3 length, CDR3 protein, CDR3 DNA. D genes are given only for firm matches. Clone size, where shown, is once, few, many, or a class for clones that have expanded.

clone size: once
D gene: -
J gene: TRBJ2-7
V gene: TRBV7-9
CDR3 length: 13
CDR3 protein: CASGGTATYEQYF
CDR3 DNA: TGTGCCAGCGGGGGGACAGCTACCTACGAGCAGTACTTC

clone size: -
D gene: -
J gene: TRBJ2-3
V gene: TRBV4-3
CDR3 length: 17
CDR3 protein: CASSQATEGGSTDTQYF
CDR3 DNA: TGCGCCAGCAGCCAAGCGACGGAGGGGGGTAGCACAGATACGCAGTATTTT

clone size: -
D gene: -
J gene: TRBJ2-5
V gene: TRBV7-2
CDR3 length: 13
CDR3 protein: CASSLGELETQYF
CDR3 DNA: TGTGCCAGCAGCTTAGGGGAGCTGGAGACCCAGTACTTC

clone size: -
D gene: -
J gene: TRBJ2-1
V gene: TRBV7-8
CDR3 length: 13
CDR3 protein: CASSLVRDNEQFF
CDR3 DNA: TGTGCCAGCAGCTTGGTTAGAGACAATGAGCAGTTCTTC

clone size: -
D gene: -
J gene: TRBJ2-3
V gene: TRBV5-1
CDR3 length: 15
CDR3 protein: CASSLFGGGADTQYF
CDR3 DNA: TGCGCCAGCAGCTTGTTCGGCGGGGGCGCAGATACGCAGTATTTT

clone size: few
D gene: -
J gene: TRBJ2-6
V gene: TRBV7-9
CDR3 length: 17
CDR3 protein: CASSLGTGLSGANVLTF
CDR3 DNA: TGTGCCAGCAGCTTAGGCACCGGTCTCTCTGGGGCCAACGTCCTGACTTTC

clone size: -
D gene: -
J gene: TRBJ1-1
V gene: TRBV29-1
CDR3 length: 13
CDR3 protein: CSSGSIKDTEAFF
CDR3 DNA: TGCAGCTCGGGATCCATTAAGGACACTGAAGCTTTCTTT

clone size: -
D gene: -
J gene: TRBJ1-2
V gene: TRBV5-1
CDR3 length: 15
CDR3 protein: CASSLDDRRNYGYTF
CDR3 DNA: TGCGCCAGCAGCTTGGATGACAGGCGGAACTATGGCTACACCTTC

clone size: -
D gene: TRBD1
J gene: TRBJ2-2
V gene: TRBV29-1
CDR3 length: 14
CDR3 protein: CSVGTGSNTGELFF
CDR3 DNA: TGCAGCGTTGGGACAGGATCGAACACCGGGGAGCTGTTTTTT

clone size: -
D gene: -
J gene: TRBJ1-5
V gene: TRBV28
CDR3 length: 12
CDR3 protein: CASRDGNQPQHF
CDR3 DNA: TGTGCCAGCAGGGATGGCAATCAGCCCCAGCATTTT

clone size: -
D gene: -
J gene: TRBJ2-3
V gene: TRBV9
CDR3 length: 15
CDR3 protein: CASSVRQGGTDTQYF
CDR3 DNA: TGTGCCAGCAGCGTAAGGCAGGGCGGCACAGATACGCAGTATTTT

clone size: few
D gene: TRBD1
J gene: TRBJ1-2
V gene: TRBV29-1
CDR3 length: 12
CDR3 protein: CSVWDRAGGYTF
CDR3 DNA: TGCAGCGTTTGGGACAGGGCCGGGGGCTACACCTTC

clone size: once
D gene: -
J gene: TRBJ2-7
V gene: TRBV7-9
CDR3 length: 12
CDR3 protein: CASSSIGDEQYF
CDR3 DNA: TGTGCCAGCAGCTCCATAGGGGACGAGCAGTACTTC

clone size: -
D gene: -
J gene: TRBJ2-1
V gene: TRBV7-9
CDR3 length: 15
CDR3 protein: CASSLRRQGNNEQFF
CDR3 DNA: TGTGCCAGCAGCTTAAGGCGTCAGGGGAACAATGAGCAGTTCTTC

clone size: -
D gene: TRBD2
J gene: TRBJ2-7
V gene: TRBV4-3
CDR3 length: 15
CDR3 protein: CASSQQLAGNYEQYF
CDR3 DNA: TGCGCCAGCAGCCAACAACTAGCGGGGAACTACGAGCAGTACTTC

clone size: -
D gene: -
J gene: TRBJ2-7
V gene: TRBV30
CDR3 length: 13
CDR3 protein: CAWDRDPGREQYF
CDR3 DNA: TGTGCCTGGGACCGGGACCCGGGCCGCGAGCAGTACTTC

clone size: -
D gene: -
J gene: TRBJ1-2
V gene: TRBV9
CDR3 length: 12
CDR3 protein: CASSVATEGYTF
CDR3 DNA: TGTGCCAGCAGCGTAGCTACTGAGGGCTACACCTTC

clone size: few
D gene: TRBD1
J gene: TRBJ2-4
V gene: TRBV2
CDR3 length: 11
CDR3 protein: CASSVNRGDNF
CDR3 DNA: TGTGCCAGCAGTGTCAACAGGGGAGATAACTTC

clone size: -
D gene: TRBD1
J gene: TRBJ2-5
V gene: TRBV30
CDR3 length: 15
CDR3 protein: CAWSVQGAGQETQYF
CDR3 DNA: TGTGCCTGGAGTGTACAGGGGGCAGGCCAAGAGACCCAGTACTTC

clone size: few
D gene: -
J gene: TRBJ1-1
V gene: TRBV29-1
CDR3 length: 13
CDR3 protein: CSVEVAGGTEAFF
CDR3 DNA: TGCAGCGTTGAAGTAGCGGGTGGTACGGAAGCTTTCTTT

clone size: -
D gene: -
J gene: TRBJ1-1
V gene: TRBV30
CDR3 length: 12
CDR3 protein: CAWSVVPPKAFF
CDR3 DNA: TGTGCCTGGAGTGTGGTGCCCCCGAAAGCTTTCTTT

clone size: -
D gene: TRBD1
J gene: TRBJ2-1
V gene: TRBV18
CDR3 length: 17
CDR3 protein: CASSPRTGVSSYNEQFF
CDR3 DNA: TGTGCCAGCTCACCGCGGACAGGTGTAAGCTCCTACAATGAGCAGTTCTTC

clone size: -
D gene: -
J gene: TRBJ1-4
V gene: TRBV29-1
CDR3 length: 13
CDR3 protein: CSVETSQGEKLFF
CDR3 DNA: TGCAGCGTTGAGACGTCCCAGGGTGAAAAACTGTTTTTT

clone size: few
D gene: -
J gene: TRBJ2-3
V gene: TRBV20-1
CDR3 length: 11
CDR3 protein: CSARDGNTQYF
CDR3 DNA: TGCAGTGCTAGGGACGGGAATACGCAGTATTTT

clone size: -
D gene: -
J gene: TRBJ2-3
V gene: TRBV2
CDR3 length: 16
CDR3 protein: CASSEQGQGSTDTQYF
CDR3 DNA: TGTGCCAGCAGTGAACAAGGGCAGGGAAGCACAGATACGCAGTATTTT

clone size: -
D gene: -
J gene: TRBJ2-3
V gene: TRBV5-1
CDR3 length: 14
CDR3 protein: CASSLAVDTDTQYF
CDR3 DNA: TGCGCCAGCAGCTTGGCCGTGGACACAGATACGCAGTATTTT

clone size: once
D gene: -
J gene: TRBJ2-3
V gene: TRBV29-1
CDR3 length: 13
CDR3 protein: CSVFGFLTDTQYF
CDR3 DNA: TGCAGCGTTTTCGGATTCCTCACAGATACGCAGTATTTT

clone size: once
D gene: -
J gene: TRBJ2-1
V gene: TRBV29-1
CDR3 length: 14
CDR3 protein: CSVGAGIGDNEQFF
CDR3 DNA: TGCAGCGTGGGAGCGGGTATCGGGGACAATGAGCAGTTCTTC

clone size: -
D gene: -
J gene: TRBJ2-2
V gene: TRBV29-1
CDR3 length: 12
CDR3 protein: CGGRENTGELFF
CDR3 DNA: TGCGGTGGCAGGGAAAACACCGGGGAGCTGTTTTTT

clone size: -
D gene: TRBD1
J gene: TRBJ2-1
V gene: TRBV5-1
CDR3 length: 15
CDR3 protein: CASSLAGTGPGEQFF
CDR3 DNA: TGCGCCAGCAGCTTGGCCGGGACAGGGCCAGGTGAGCAGTTCTTC

clone size: once
D gene: -
J gene: TRBJ1-3
V gene: TRBV30
CDR3 length: 15
CDR3 protein: CAWSGVAFSGNTIYF
CDR3 DNA: TGTGCCTGGAGTGGGGTAGCCTTCTCTGGAAACACCATATATTTT

clone size: -
D gene: TRBD1
J gene: TRBJ2-5
V gene: TRBV2
CDR3 length: 15
CDR3 protein: CASSPTGAVEETQYF
CDR3 DNA: TGTGCCAGCAGTCCTACAGGGGCCGTCGAAGAGACCCAGTACTTC

clone size: -
D gene: TRBD2
J gene: TRBJ2-5
V gene: TRBV5-6
CDR3 length: 14
CDR3 protein: CASSFFGGGETQYF
CDR3 DNA: TGTGCCAGCAGCTTCTTTGGCGGGGGAGAGACCCAGTACTTC

clone size: -
D gene: -
J gene: TRBJ1-2
V gene: TRBV10-3
CDR3 length: 14
CDR3 protein: CAISESRTTYGYTF
CDR3 DNA: TGTGCCATCAGTGAGTCTAGGACAACCTATGGCTACACCTTC

clone size: few
D gene: -
J gene: TRBJ2-5
V gene: TRBV30
CDR3 length: 13
CDR3 protein: CAWSVPGWETQYF
CDR3 DNA: TGTGCCTGGAGTGTCCCGGGGTGGGAGACCCAGTACTTC

clone size: -
D gene: -
J gene: TRBJ2-3
V gene: TRBV25-1
CDR3 length: 16
CDR3 protein: CASSPPGDSSTDTQYF
CDR3 DNA: TGTGCCAGCAGCCCCCCGGGGGACAGCAGCACAGATACGCAGTATTTT